These 11 T cell receptor beta chains were all obtained from the same sample, sequenced in a study of shared clonotypes between healthy human individuals. The table came from immunoSEQ multiplex PCR; TCRdb's copy has only in-frame clones and leaves some out. The sample shows 2,500,000 or so clones, approximately 90% of them seen only once. The sample taken for sequencing was naive CD4+ T cells sorted from blood. Subset: CD45RA+ positively selected. The source is a man between 18 and 29 years old in good health.

The V gene is TRBV2, the J gene TRBJ1-4; no clear D gene. Germline V gives CDR1 SNHLY, CDR2 FYNNEI. The V end was cut by 6 bases, the J end by 7 bases, with 15 bases between. This CDR3 contains 14 residues. Here the CDR3 reads CASRRVGLAEKLFF. The CDR3 DNA follows: TGTGCCAGCAGGCGGGTGGGTTTGGCTGAAAAACTGTTTTTT.

The table lists this clone with a count of one. The V gene is TRBV4-2, the J gene TRBJ2-7, with D uncertain. Looked up from germline, CDR1 is LGHNA and CDR2 is YNFKEQ. The V and J ends lost 1 base and 0 bases respectively, with 16 bases between them. This CDR3 region has 17 residues. The CDR3 DNA follows: TGTGCCAGCAGCCAAGTGGTCGTGGGCCCCTCCTCCTACGAGCAGTACTTC. It is translated as CASSQVVVGPSSYEQYF.

The rearrangement uses TRBV6-1 and TRBJ1-5; D not resolved. With 5 bases removed from V and 11 bases from J, the gap between germline ends came to 13 bases. CDR1 and CDR2 (germline): MNHNS, SASEGT. This CDR3 spans 12 amino acids. CDR3 sequence reads: CASSKDVEAQHF. CDR3 nucleotides: TGTGCCAGCAGTAAGGACGTCGAGGCCCAGCATTTT.

In its sample, this clone was seen once. The gene calls are TRBV14 and TRBJ2-2; 11 nucleotides agree with TRBD1. This CDR3 is built from 16 residues. With V trimmed by 6 bases and J by 4 bases, 7 bases remained unmatched. CDR1 is SGHDN, CDR2 FVKESK, per germline. CDR3 region: CASSHRDRGVTGELFF. The CDR3, as DNA: TGTGCCAGCAGTCACAGGGACAGGGGGGTCACCGGGGAGCTGTTTTTT.

CDR3 bases: TGTGCCAGCAGCTTAGCGGGAGTAAACAGGGAGCTGTTTTTT. Protein: CASSLAGVNRELFF. The V gene is TRBV7-2, the J gene TRBJ2-2; D may be TRBD2 (5 bases). V was clipped by 0 bases and J by 9 bases, with 11 bases between them. CDR3 size: 14 residues. CDR1 is SGHTA and CDR2 is FQGNSA in the germline V gene.

This clone was seen once. The V call is TRBV7-3, the J call TRBJ2-5, with 15 bases fitting TRBD2. From germline, CDR1 is SGHTA and CDR2 FQGTGA. The CDR3 covers 16 residues. V lost 5 bases and J lost 2; bases outside the gene matches: 3. CDR3 bases: TGTGCCAGCAGCGTTGGACTAGCGGGGGGGCAAGAGACCCAGTACTTC. Residues: CASSVGLAGGQETQYF.

The chain is built from TRBV29-1 and TRBJ2-3; TRBD2 agrees at 7 bases. The CDR3 totals 14 residues. The germline gives CDR1 SQVTM, CDR2 ANQGSEA. The J segment lost 2 bases and the V segment lost 5 bases, leaving 7 bases of the junction unmatched. CDR3 region: CSVRSGGPTDTQYF. The CDR3 bases are TGCAGCGTTAGATCGGGGGGACCCACAGATACGCAGTATTTT.

This clone was detected only a few times. The same CDR3 also results from other DNA sequences found in this sample. The V and J genes are TRBV18 and TRBJ1-6; unclear D gene. Trimming took 2 bases from V and 4 from J, leaving 6 bases between them. This CDR3 is 14 amino acids long. From germline, CDR1 is KGHSH and CDR2 LQKENI. This CDR3 is CASSPGQYNSPLHF. In nucleotides, the CDR3 is TGTGCCAGCTCACCAGGGCAATATAATTCACCCCTCCACTTT.

The genes are TRBV28 and TRBJ1-5; a weak D match, TRBD1 (5 bases). This CDR3 has 14 amino acids. Trimming stripped 2 bases from V and 5 bases from J, with 10 bases between. The germline V gene encodes CDR1 MDHEN and CDR2 SYDVKM. The CDR3 coding sequence is TGTGCCAGCAGTTTAGCAGGGATTGATCAGCCCCAGCATTTT. It yields the protein CASSLAGIDQPQHF.

CDR3 residues: CASSSGGAKQFF. The DNA for the CDR3 is TGCGCCAGCAGTTCGGGAGGGGCCAAGCAGTTCTTC. J is TRBJ2-1 and V is TRBV10-1; 8 bases match TRBD2. Germline loops: CDR1 WNHNN, CDR2 SYGVQD (reference sequence). There are 12 residues in the CDR3. V lost 5 bases to trimming and J lost 11 bases; unmatched junction nucleotides: 5.

The V and J genes are TRBV5-1 and TRBJ2-5; D remains unclear. Germline CDR1 and CDR2: SGHRS and YFSETQ. Trimming removed 0 bases at V and 2 bases at J, with 17 bases between. This CDR3 is 17 amino acids long. The CDR3 is CASSLVIGRGVQETQYF. CDR3 sequence (DNA): TGCGCCAGCAGCTTGGTAATAGGGCGTGGGGTTCAAGAGACCCAGTACTTC.